The TCR beta chain under discussion was sequenced for a study of T cells in Graves' hyperthyroidism and ophthalmopathy. This clonotype showed up just a few times. Amplification of TCR beta CDR3 regions was performed using RNA transcripts as template. First-round RT-PCR with HTBI primers amplified the TCR CDR3 region. Using its own MiXCR run on the multiplex PCR reads, TCRdb lists one record per CDR3 protein. The sample includes about 350,000 distinct CDR3 sequences, roughly 13% of them seen just once. The CDR3 totals 16 residues. J gave up 6 bases and V 4 bases, and 10 bases lay outside the gene matches. Per the germline V gene, CDR1 is SGDLS and CDR2 is YYNGEE.

Sequencing was performed on blood. The J gene is TRBJ2-1, the V gene TRBV9, with 10 positions matching TRBD2. The source is a woman aged 40-49 years with Graves' ophthalmopathy. The DNA for the CDR3 is TGTGCCAGCAGCACCCTCCCGGGACTAGCGTCCAATGAGCAGTTCTTC. Translating it yields CASSTLPGLASNEQFF.